The 21 T cell receptor beta chains below all came from one sample that was sequenced in a study of Graves' ophthalmopathy and Graves' hyperthyroidism. The authors amplified TCR beta CDR3 regions from RNA transcripts. RT-PCR in the first round used HTBI primers; a second-round multiplex PCR followed. TCRdb re-analysed the multiplex PCR reads in MiXCR, keeping a single row per CDR3 protein. The table has 1 million to 1.3 million distinct CDR3 sequences, about 36% seen once. Material for sequencing was peripheral blood or thyroid tissue (not recorded which). The receptor set was obtained from an adult man with Graves' hyperthyroidism.

About this clonotype: This may arise from a read error, as a much more abundant clone is one base away. This chain joins TRBV29-1 and TRBJ2-7, with TRBD1 as a possible D gene (5 bases). CDR3 size: 13 residues. Germline assignment: CDR1 SQVTM and CDR2 ANQGSEA. The V end was cut by 8 bases, the J end by 4 bases, with 18 bases between. The CDR3, as DNA: TGCAGCAGTGACTCCAGGCAGGGTTACGAGCAGTACTTC. Its translation: CSSDSRQGYEQYF.

This chain links TRBV2 with TRBJ2-5; 7 positions match TRBD2. This CDR3 spans 14 amino acids. Germline CDR1 and CDR2: SNHLY and FYNNEI. Losses at the gene ends were 6 bases for V and 5 bases for J; bases not matched to a gene: 9. The CDR3, as DNA: TGTGCCAGCAGGCCGAGCGGGGACGGGGAGACCCAGTACTTC. Its translation is CASRPSGDGETQYF. Drawing the rest from reference TRBV2 and TRBJ2-5, the complete variable domain is EPEVTQTPSHQVTQMGQEVILRCVPISNHLYFYWYRQILGQKVEFLVSFYNNEISEKSEIFDDQFSVERPDGSNFTLKIRSTKLEDSAMYFCASRPSGDGETQYFGPGTRLLVL.

The J gene is TRBJ1-4, the V gene TRBV29-1, with a possible D match to TRBD1 (5 bases). Germline assignment: CDR1 SQVTM and CDR2 ANQGSEA. The CDR3 covers 12 residues. Trimming stripped 5 bases from V and 8 bases from J, with 12 bases between. As DNA, the CDR3 is TGCAGCGTTTATGGGGCCGGGGAAAAACTGTTTTTT. This codes for CSVYGAGEKLFF.

The chain employs TRBV10-1 and TRBJ1-2; no clear D. Germline V gene lookup returns CDR1 WNHNN and CDR2 SYGVQD (reference sequence). V lost 1 base, J lost 8 bases, and 11 bases lay in between. The CDR3 totals 13 residues. The chain's CDR3 is CASSEWQEGGYTF. DNA of the CDR3: TGCGCCAGCAGTGAGTGGCAGGAAGGCGGCTACACCTTC.

This clonotype was detected ten times or more. The chain links TRBV20-1 to TRBJ1-1, with a weak D call TRBD1 (6 bases). This CDR3 comprises 12 residues. The germline V gene encodes CDR1 DFQATT and CDR2 SNEGSKA (reference sequence). V was shortened by 4 bases and J by 4 bases, with 10 bases between the two germline ends. CDR3 in DNA: TGCAGTGCTACAAGGGACACCACTGAAGCTTTCTTT. Residues: CSATRDTTEAFF.

With regard to this clonotype: A read error is possible here, since a much larger clone lies one base away. This CDR3 reads CASIFFGETQYF. The DNA of the CDR3 is TGTGCCAGCATCTTCTTTGGCGAGACCCAGTACTTC. The chain employs TRBV5-6 and TRBJ2-5; D not certain. Germline V gene sequence: CDR1 SGHDT, CDR2 YYEEEE. V lost 6 bases and J 5 bases, leaving 11 bases between the germline ends. CDR3 length equals 12 residues. Full variable domain (outside the CDR3, taken from reference TRBV5-6 and TRBJ2-5): DAGVTQSPTHLIKTRGQQVTLRCSPKSGHDTVSWYQQALGQGPQFIFQYYEEEERQRGNFPDRFSGHQFPNYSSELNVNALLLGDSALYLCASIFFGETQYFGPGTRLLVL.

The chain is built from TRBV6-2 or TRBV6-3 and TRBJ1-1; D unresolved. CDR3 length: 15 amino acids. The V and J ends lost 6 bases and 3 bases respectively, with 17 bases between them. The germline CDR1 and CDR2 sequences are MNHEY and SVGEGT. For the CDR3, the DNA is TGTGCCAGCAGCACCAGACCGGAGGGTGACACTGAAGCTTTCTTT. Protein sequence: CASSTRPEGDTEAFF.

CDR3 loop: CAISDEDRVSYEQYF. The CDR3 nucleotides read TGTGCCATCAGTGATGAAGACAGGGTCTCCTACGAGCAGTACTTC. J is TRBJ2-7 and V is TRBV10-3; TRBD1 aligns across 7 bases. This CDR3 contains 15 residues. Per the germline V gene, CDR1 is ENHRY and CDR2 is SYGVKD. V dropped 3 bases and J dropped 0; count of bases not matched to a gene: 5.

This clonotype was detected only a few times. The chain is built from TRBV11-2 and TRBJ2-5; TRBD2 matches 7 bases. The trim removed 6 bases at V and 5 bases at J, leaving 12 bases unmatched. The CDR3 length is 15 residues. Germline V lookup: CDR1 SGHAT, CDR2 FQNNGV. DNA of the CDR3: TGTGCCAGCAGTAAAGGAGCGGGGCGGAAGGAGACCCAGTACTTC. Translation: CASSKGAGRKETQYF.

The chain has TRBV2 and TRBJ1-5, with 9 bases fitting TRBD1. This CDR3 region has 15 residues. Trimming took 11 bases from V and 9 from J; bases not matched to a gene: 17. From germline, CDR1 is SNHLY and CDR2 FYNNEI. CDR3 bases: TGTGCCGTCGGCAGTTGGGGGACAGGGTACGGGCCCCAGCATTTT. Translation: CAVGSWGTGYGPQHF. The entire variable domain, with the rest obtained from reference TRBV2 and TRBJ1-5, is as follows: EPEVTQTPSHQVTQMGQEVILRCVPISNHLYFYWYRQILGQKVEFLVSFYNNEISEKSEIFDDQFSVERPDGSNFTLKIRSTKLEDSAMYFCAVGSWGTGYGPQHFGDGTRLSIL.

The table lists this clonotype with many counts. The V and J genes are TRBV12-3 or TRBV12-4 and TRBJ1-4; D uncertain. V dropped 5 bases and J dropped 6 bases, with 4 bases sitting between them. The length of the CDR3 is 11 residues. Written as DNA, the CDR3 is TGTGCCAGCAGTAGGGATGAAAAACTGTTTTTT. This translates into CASSRDEKLFF.

This clonotype was recorded many times. The V and J genes are TRBV7-9 and TRBJ1-5; the match to TRBD1 covers 12 bases. Trimming took 5 bases from V and 6 from J; bases not matched to a gene: 11. The CDR3 loop spans 17 amino acids. Germline lookup yields CDR1 SEHNR and CDR2 FQNEAQ (reference sequence). In DNA form, the CDR3 reads TGTGCCAGCAGCCCAGGGACGGGACAGGGGGCCGGTCAGCCCCAGCATTTT. Protein: CASSPGTGQGAGQPQHF.

This clonotype was counted many times. CDR3 sequence reads: CASSLFASGVTGELFF. The CDR3 DNA reads TGTGCCAGCAGCCTCTTCGCTAGCGGGGTCACCGGGGAGCTGTTTTTT. The chain couples TRBV7-2 to TRBJ2-2, with 9 bases matching TRBD2. Germline trimming cut 5 bases from V and 4 bases from J; bases unmatched to any gene: 8. Germline CDR1 is SGHTA and CDR2 is FQGNSA. CDR3 length: 16 amino acids.

This clonotype appeared a few times. V is TRBV6-2 or TRBV6-3 and J is TRBJ2-2; 9 bases align to TRBD2. Germline-derived CDR1 and CDR2 are MNHEY and SVGEGT. Losses at the gene ends were 6 bases for V and 3 bases for J; bases not matched to a gene: 5. The CDR3 sequence is 15 residues long. CDR3 coding DNA: TGTGCCAGCAGCTTAGCGGGAGTGCACACCGGGGAGCTGTTTTTT. Translating it yields CASSLAGVHTGELFF.

This clonotype was observed many times. This chain uses TRBV5-6 with TRBJ2-2, with 9 bases aligning to TRBD1. The CDR3 has 16 residues. The V gene end was trimmed by 0 bases and the J gene end by 3 bases; junction bases not matched to a gene: 3. Germline CDR1 and CDR2: SGHDT and YYEEEE. In DNA form, the CDR3 reads TGTGCCAGCAGCTTGGTGGACAGGGGATACACCGGGGAGCTGTTTTTT. The encoded protein is CASSLVDRGYTGELFF.

The rearrangement links TRBV25-1 to TRBJ1-1; D ambiguous. There are 14 residues in the CDR3. The V end was cut by 5 bases, the J end by 5 bases, with 15 bases between. The germline V gene encodes CDR1 MGHDK and CDR2 SYGVNS. As DNA, the CDR3 is TGTGCCAGCAGTTTAGAGGGCGCAGGAACTGAAGCTTTCTTT. Its protein product is CASSLEGAGTEAFF.

This chain connects TRBV10-3 to TRBJ2-7; 9 bases fit TRBD1. After removal of 0 bases from V and 4 bases from J, the junction contained 4 bases not matched to a gene. The germline CDR1 and CDR2 sequences are ENHRY and SYGVKD. The CDR3 sequence is 15 residues long. The CDR3 reads CAISESGTGLYEQYF. The DNA for the CDR3 is TGTGCCATCAGTGAGTCCGGGACAGGGCTATACGAGCAGTACTTC.

This clonotype has just a few counts. One junction end does not reproduce the germline sequence, and a read error may be involved. This rearrangement joins TRBV7-7 to TRBJ2-7; the D gene could be TRBD1 or TRBD2 (5 bases each). The CDR3 extends over 15 amino acids. Germline-derived CDR1 and CDR2 are SSHAT and FNYEAQ (reference sequence). CDR3 loop: CASSQEGNGAYEQYF. The DNA of the CDR3 is TGTGCTAGCAGCCAAGAGGGGAACGGCGCCTACGAGCAGTACTTC.

Of note for this clonotype: Sequence at one end of the junction differs from germline and may be a read error. The chain joins TRBV10-3 to TRBJ2-7, with 7 bases aligning to TRBD2. CDR3 length: 16 residues. Germline lookup yields CDR1 ENHRY and CDR2 SYGVKD. CDR3: CASSYSMSGDSYEQYF. The CDR3 coding sequence is TGTGCCAGCAGTTACTCAATGAGCGGGGATTCCTACGAGCAGTACTTC.

This clonotype appeared many times. The chain carries TRBV9 and TRBJ2-5; D is uncertain. V was cut by 8 bases and J by 2 bases, with 10 bases left in between. The CDR3 is 12 residues long. In germline, CDR1 is SGDLS, CDR2 YYNGEE. The CDR3 reads CASEGKQETQYF. The CDR3 DNA reads as TGTGCCAGTGAAGGGAAACAAGAGACCCAGTACTTC.

The chain links TRBV18 to TRBJ2-7, with unresolved D. Germline CDR1 KGHSH, CDR2 LQKENI. Between the trimmed V and J ends, which lost 3 bases and 7 bases, there was a span of 13 bases. The CDR3 length is 13 residues. In DNA, the CDR3 is TGTGCCAGCTCACCGTCCATCACTGGGGAGCAGTACTTC. Its translation is CASSPSITGEQYF.